A selection of T cell receptor beta chains follows, all from one sample in a study of T and B cells in COVID-19 patients. TCRdb re-called the multiplex PCR reads through MiXCR, storing one row per CDR3 protein. The table has 3,300 or so distinct CDR3 sequences, 28% seen once. Sequencing was performed on blood. The receptor source for this set is a human donor with active COVID-19. The donor label of this sample is uncertain. Both conserved end residues are part of each CDR3. Each record gives: V gene, D gene, clone size, J gene, CDR3 length, CDR3 protein, CDR3 DNA. The D gene is left open where the match is weak. Rows give clone size only sometimes, using once, few, many, or a class for an expanded clone.

TRBV19	-	medium-sized	TRBJ2-3	17	CASSPLRGTPSTDTQYF	TGTGCCAGTAGTCCCCTTCGCGGAACACCTAGCACAGATACGCAGTATTTT
TRBV18	-	-	TRBJ2-1	13	CASSPPGGGEQFF	TGTGCCAGCTCACCACCGGGGGGAGGTGAGCAGTTCTTC
TRBV4-3	TRBD1	-	TRBJ2-2	19	CASSQALGQGAGNTGELFF	TGCGCCAGCAGCCAAGCTCTGGGACAGGGGGCAGGGAACACCGGGGAGCTGTTTTTT
TRBV12-3/TRBV12-4	TRBD1	-	TRBJ1-1	15	CASSARQGARTEAFF	TGTGCCAGCAGTGCCCGACAGGGGGCCAGGACTGAAGCTTTCTTT
TRBV12-3/TRBV12-4	-	few	TRBJ1-3	14	CASSFRGAGNTIYF	TGTGCCAGCAGTTTTCGAGGGGCCGGAAACACCATATATTTT
TRBV6-5	-	-	TRBJ1-4	15	CASSYDRDLTEKLFF	TGTGCCAGCAGTTACGATCGGGACTTGACTGAAAAACTGTTTTTT
TRBV6-2/TRBV6-3	-	-	TRBJ2-3	14	CATTGSGSTDTQYF	TGTGCCACCACAGGGTCTGGTAGCACAGATACGCAGTATTTT
TRBV7-6	TRBD2	few	TRBJ2-3	16	CASSFPAGGATDTQYF	TGTGCCAGCAGCTTCCCAGCGGGGGGGGCGACAGATACGCAGTATTTT
TRBV18	-	-	TRBJ1-2	13	CASSGGINYGYTF	TGTGCCAGCTCAGGGGGGATTAACTATGGCTACACCTTC
TRBV12-3/TRBV12-4	-	-	TRBJ1-1	14	CASSDQPGQTEAFF	TGTGCCAGCAGTGATCAACCGGGACAAACTGAAGCTTTCTTT
TRBV5-3	-	few	TRBJ2-7	14	CARSLDRASYEQYF	TGTGCCAGAAGCTTGGACAGGGCGTCGTACGAGCAGTACTTC
TRBV12-3/TRBV12-4	TRBD2	few	TRBJ2-5	16	CASSLFAPGGGGTQYF	TGTGCCAGCAGTCTCTTCGCGCCCGGGGGGGGCGGGACCCAGTACTTC
TRBV15	-	-	TRBJ2-7	18	CATSRDPGEAGERIEQYF	TGTGCCACCAGCAGAGATCCAGGGGAGGCCGGGGAGCGGATCGAGCAGTACTTC
TRBV7-9	TRBD1	-	TRBJ2-1	15	CASSTRQGAINEQFF	TGTGCCAGCAGCACCCGACAGGGGGCGATCAATGAGCAGTTCTTC
TRBV5-6	-	large	TRBJ2-1	15	CASSQGSSSYNEQFF	TGTGCCAGCAGCCAGGGGTCTAGCTCCTACAATGAGCAGTTCTTC
TRBV18	-	-	TRBJ1-1	14	CASSPVGGDGEAFF	TGTGCCAGCTCACCAGTGGGAGGAGATGGTGAAGCTTTCTTT
TRBV29-1	-	medium-sized	TRBJ2-2	12	CSVAANTGELFF	TGCAGCGTTGCCGCGAACACCGGGGAGCTGTTTTTT